These 5 T cell receptor beta chains originate from one sample sequenced in a study of cytomegalovirus exposure and HLA in healthy donors (dated by TCRdb to 2015 to 2018). The library was prepared using the immunoSEQ multiplex PCR assay. A mixture of 60 forward primers for TCR Vbeta segments and 13 reverse primers for TCR Jbeta segments was used in the multiplex PCR. TCRdb obtained this table from immuneACCESS and retained in-frame rearrangements with V and J assigned. These tables miss some clones; where compared with another copy, unresolved V genes account for less than half of the shortfall, and the remainder is unexplained. The sample has some 180,000 clones on record, roughly 13% of them singletons. The ten top clones hold approximately 8.3% of the sample. The material sequenced was PBMCs. Receptor source: a man aged 45-65 years in good health and CMV-seropositive.

The chain couples TRBV6-5 to TRBJ2-3; 10 positions match TRBD2. CDR1 is MNHEY, CDR2 SVGAGI, per germline. J lost 7 bases, V lost 4 bases, and 8 bases had no gene match. The CDR3 covers 15 residues. The CDR3 protein is CASSFTGTSVYTQYF. Here the CDR3 DNA reads TGTGCCAGCAGTTTCACCGGGACTAGCGTATATACGCAGTATTTT.

V is TRBV29-1 and J is TRBJ2-3, with D maybe TRBD2 (7 bases). V lost 3 bases to trimming and J lost 3 bases, with 16 bases between them. Germline loops: CDR1 SQVTM, CDR2 ANQGSEA. CDR3 length: 15 amino acids. CDR3 region: CSVEGGGRQTDTQYF. CDR3 coding DNA: TGCAGCGTTGAGGGGGGGGGCAGACAGACAGATACGCAGTATTTT.

This sequence joins TRBV29-1 and TRBJ1-2; TRBD1 matches 7 bases. This CDR3 spans 14 amino acids. V shed 4 bases, J shed 1 base, and the junction held 6 bases outside the gene matches. Germline assignment: CDR1 SQVTM and CDR2 ANQGSEA. The chain's CDR3 is CSVGSGTVNYGYTF. In nucleotides, the CDR3 is TGCAGCGTTGGCTCCGGGACAGTTAACTATGGCTACACCTTC.

V gene TRBV29-1 combines with J gene TRBJ2-7; the D gene is possibly TRBD1 (5 bases). CDR1 and CDR2 from the germline V gene are SQVTM and ANQGSEA. This CDR3 region has 12 residues. With 2 bases removed from V and 5 bases from J, the gap between germline ends came to 10 bases. The DNA of the CDR3 is TGCAGCGTTGAAAGAACAGGCCACGAGCAGTACTTC. This encodes CSVERTGHEQYF.

This CDR3 reads CASSPGTGLEKLFF. The DNA for the CDR3 is TGTGCCAGCTCACCAGGGACAGGGCTTGAAAAACTGTTTTTT. The genes are TRBV18 and TRBJ1-4; 9 nucleotides match TRBD1. Germline V gene lookup returns CDR1 KGHSH and CDR2 LQKENI. The junction had 2 bases not matched to a gene; V was cut back by 2 bases and J by 7 bases. The CDR3 length is 14 residues.